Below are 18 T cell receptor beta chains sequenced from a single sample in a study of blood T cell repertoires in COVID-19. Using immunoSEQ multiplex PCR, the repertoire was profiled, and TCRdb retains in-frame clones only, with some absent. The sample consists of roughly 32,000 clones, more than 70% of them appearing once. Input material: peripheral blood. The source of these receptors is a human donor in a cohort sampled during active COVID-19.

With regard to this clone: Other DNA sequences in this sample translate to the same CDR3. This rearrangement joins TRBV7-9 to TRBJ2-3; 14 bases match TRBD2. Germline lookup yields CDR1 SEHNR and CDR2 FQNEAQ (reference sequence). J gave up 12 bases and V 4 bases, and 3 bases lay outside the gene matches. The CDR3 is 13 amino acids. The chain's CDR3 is CASSSGLAGVQYF. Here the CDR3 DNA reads TGTGCCAGCAGCTCGGGACTAGCGGGAGTTCAGTATTTT. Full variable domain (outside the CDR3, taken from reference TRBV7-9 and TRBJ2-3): DTGVSQNPRHKITKRGQNVTFRCDPISEHNRLYWYRQTLGQGPEFLTYFQNEAQLEKSRLLSDRFSAERPKGSFSTLEIQRTEQGDSAMYLCASSSGLAGVQYFGPGTRLTVL.

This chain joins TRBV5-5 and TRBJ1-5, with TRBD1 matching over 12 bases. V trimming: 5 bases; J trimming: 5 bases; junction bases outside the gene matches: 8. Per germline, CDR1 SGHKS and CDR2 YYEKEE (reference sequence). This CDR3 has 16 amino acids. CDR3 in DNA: TGTGCCAGCAGACTGGGACAGGGGGCTAGGGATCAGCCCCAGCATTTT. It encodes CASRLGQGARDQPQHF. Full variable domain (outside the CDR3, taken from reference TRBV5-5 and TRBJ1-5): DAGVTQSPTHLIKTRGQQVTLRCSPISGHKSVSWYQQVLGQGPQFIFQYYEKEERGRGNFPDRFSARQFPNYSSELNVNALLLGDSALYLCASRLGQGARDQPQHFGDGTRLSIL.

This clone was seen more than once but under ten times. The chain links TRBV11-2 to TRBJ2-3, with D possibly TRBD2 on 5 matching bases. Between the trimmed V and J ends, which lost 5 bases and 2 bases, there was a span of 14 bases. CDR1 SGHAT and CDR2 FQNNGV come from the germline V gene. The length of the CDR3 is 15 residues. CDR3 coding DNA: TGTGCCAGCAGCCCCTGGACTTCTACCACAGATACGCAGTATTTT. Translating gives CASSPWTSTTDTQYF.

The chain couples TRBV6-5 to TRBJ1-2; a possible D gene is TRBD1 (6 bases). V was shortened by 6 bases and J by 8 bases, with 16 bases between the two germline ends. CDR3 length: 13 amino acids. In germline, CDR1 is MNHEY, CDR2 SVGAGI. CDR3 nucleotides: TGTGCCAGCAGAATCCGGGACAATAGAGGCTACACCTTC. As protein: CASRIRDNRGYTF.

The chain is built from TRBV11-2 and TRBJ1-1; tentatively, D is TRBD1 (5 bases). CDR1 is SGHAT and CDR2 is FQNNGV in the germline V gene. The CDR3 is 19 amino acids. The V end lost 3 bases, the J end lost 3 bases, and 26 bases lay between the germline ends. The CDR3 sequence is CASSFSKGPGLPVDTEAFF. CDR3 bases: TGTGCCAGCAGCTTTAGCAAGGGGCCAGGGTTACCTGTAGACACTGAAGCTTTCTTT.

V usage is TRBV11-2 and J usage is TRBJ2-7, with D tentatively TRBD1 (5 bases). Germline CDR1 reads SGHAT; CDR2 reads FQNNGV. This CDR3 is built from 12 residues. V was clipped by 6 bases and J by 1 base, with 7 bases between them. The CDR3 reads CASRGPSYEQYF. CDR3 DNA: TGTGCCAGCAGGGGGCCATCCTACGAGCAGTACTTC.

The CDR3 here is CASSPRDSYNSPLHF. DNA of the CDR3: TGTGCCAGCAGCCCCCGGGACAGCTATAATTCACCCCTCCACTTT. The chain has TRBV28 and TRBJ1-6, with TRBD1 matching over 7 bases. This CDR3 has 15 amino acids. V shed 6 bases and J 3 bases; nucleotides not matched to a gene: 5. Germline assignment: CDR1 MDHEN and CDR2 SYDVKM.

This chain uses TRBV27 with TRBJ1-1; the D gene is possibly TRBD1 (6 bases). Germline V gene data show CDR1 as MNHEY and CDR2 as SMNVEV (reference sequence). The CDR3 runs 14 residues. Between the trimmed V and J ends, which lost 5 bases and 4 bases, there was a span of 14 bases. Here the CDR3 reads CASSPYRGSTEAFF. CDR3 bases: TGTGCCAGCAGTCCCTATAGGGGGAGCACTGAAGCTTTCTTT.

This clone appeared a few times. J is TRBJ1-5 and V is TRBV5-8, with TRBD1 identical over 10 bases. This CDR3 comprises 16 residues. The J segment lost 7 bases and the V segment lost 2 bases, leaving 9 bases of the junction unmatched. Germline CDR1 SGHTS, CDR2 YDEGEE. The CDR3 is CASSFSRQGARQPQHF. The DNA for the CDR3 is TGTGCCAGCAGCTTCTCACGACAGGGGGCTAGACAGCCCCAGCATTTT.

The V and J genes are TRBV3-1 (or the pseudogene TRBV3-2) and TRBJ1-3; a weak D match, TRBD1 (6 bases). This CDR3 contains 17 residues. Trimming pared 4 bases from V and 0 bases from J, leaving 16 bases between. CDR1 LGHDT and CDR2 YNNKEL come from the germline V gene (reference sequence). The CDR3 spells CASSRTQGTLSGNTIYF. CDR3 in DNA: TGTGCCAGCAGCCGAACCCAGGGGACACTCTCTGGAAACACCATATATTTT.

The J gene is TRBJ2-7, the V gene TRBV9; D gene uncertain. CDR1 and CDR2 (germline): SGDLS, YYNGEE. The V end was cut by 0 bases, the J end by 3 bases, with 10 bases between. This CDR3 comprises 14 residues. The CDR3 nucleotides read TGTGCCAGCAGCGTAGGCGTCATGAGCTACGAGCAGTACTTC. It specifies CASSVGVMSYEQYF. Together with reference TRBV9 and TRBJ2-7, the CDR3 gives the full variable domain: DSGVTQTPKHLITATGQRVTLRCSPRSGDLSVYWYQQSLDQGLQFLIQYYNGEERAKGNILERFSAQQFPDLHSELNLSSLELGDSALYFCASSVGVMSYEQYFGPGTRLTVT.

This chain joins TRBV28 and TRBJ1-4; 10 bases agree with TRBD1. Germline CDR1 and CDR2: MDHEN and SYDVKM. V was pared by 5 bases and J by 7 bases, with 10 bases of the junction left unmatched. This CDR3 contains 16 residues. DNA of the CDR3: TGTGCCAGCAGTATCGGACAGGGGGTAGGCAGTGAAAAACTGTTTTTT. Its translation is CASSIGQGVGSEKLFF.

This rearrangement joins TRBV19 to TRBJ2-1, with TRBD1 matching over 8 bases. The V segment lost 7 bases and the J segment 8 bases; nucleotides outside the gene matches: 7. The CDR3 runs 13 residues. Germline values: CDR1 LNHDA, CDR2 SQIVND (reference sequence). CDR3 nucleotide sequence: TGTGCCAGTAATCAGGGGGCCTCGGATGAGCAGTTCTTC. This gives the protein CASNQGASDEQFF. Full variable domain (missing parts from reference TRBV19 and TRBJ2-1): DGGITQSPKYLFRKEGQNVTLSCEQNLNHDAMYWYRQDPGQGLRLIYYSQIVNDFQKGDIAEGYSVSREKKESFPLTVTSAQKNPTAFYLCASNQGASDEQFFGPGTRLTVL.

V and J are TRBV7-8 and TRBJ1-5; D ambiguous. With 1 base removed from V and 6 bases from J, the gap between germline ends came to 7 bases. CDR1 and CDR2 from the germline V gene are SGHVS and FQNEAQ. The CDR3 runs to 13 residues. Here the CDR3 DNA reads TGTGCCAGCAGCTTAGTCGAGGGTCAGCCCCAGCATTTT. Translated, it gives CASSLVEGQPQHF.

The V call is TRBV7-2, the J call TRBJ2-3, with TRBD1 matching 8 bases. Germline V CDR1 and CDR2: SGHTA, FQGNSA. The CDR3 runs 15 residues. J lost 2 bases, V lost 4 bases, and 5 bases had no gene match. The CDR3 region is CASSSRQGNTDTQYF. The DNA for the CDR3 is TGTGCCAGCAGCTCGAGACAGGGGAACACAGATACGCAGTATTTT.

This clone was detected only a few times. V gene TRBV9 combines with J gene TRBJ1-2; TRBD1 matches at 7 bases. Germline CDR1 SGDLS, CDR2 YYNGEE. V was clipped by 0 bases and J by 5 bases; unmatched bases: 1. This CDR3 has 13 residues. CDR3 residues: CASSVEQGYGYTF. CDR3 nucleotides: TGTGCCAGCAGCGTAGAACAGGGGTATGGCTACACCTTC.

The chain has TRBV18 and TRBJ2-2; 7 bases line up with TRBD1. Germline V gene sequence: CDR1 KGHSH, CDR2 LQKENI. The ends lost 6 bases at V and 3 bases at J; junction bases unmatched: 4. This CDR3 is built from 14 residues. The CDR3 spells CASSRQGHTGELFF. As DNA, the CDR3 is TGTGCCAGCTCGCGACAGGGTCACACCGGGGAGCTGTTTTTT.

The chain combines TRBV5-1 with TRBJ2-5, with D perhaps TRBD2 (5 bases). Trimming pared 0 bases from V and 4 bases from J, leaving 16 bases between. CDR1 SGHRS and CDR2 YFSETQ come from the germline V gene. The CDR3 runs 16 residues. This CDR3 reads CASSLAGIGGGETQYF. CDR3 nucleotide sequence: TGCGCCAGCAGCTTGGCAGGTATCGGAGGAGGAGAGACCCAGTACTTC.